A selection of T cell receptor beta chains follows, all from one sample in a study of early T cells in non-severe SARS-CoV-2 infection. From the 5' RACE reads, TCRdb called clonotypes with MiXCR, one entry per CDR3 protein. This repertoire shows some 63,000 distinct CDR3 sequences, under 15% found once; its top ten account for about 4.7%. What was sequenced was whole blood. These receptors were collected from an adult who was a healthcare worker with PCR-confirmed SARS-CoV-2 infection or an uninfected control (not recorded which). Both conserved end residues are part of each CDR3. Fields, in order: CDR3 DNA, CDR3 protein, D gene, V gene, clone size, J gene. D genes are given only for firm matches. Where a row states a size, it is once, few, many or the class of an expanded clone; other rows omit it.

DNA: TGTGCCAGCAGTGACTCGATGGCGCCAAGCTCCTACGAGCAGTACTTC; CDR3: CASSDSMAPSSYEQYF; D: NA; V: TRBV6-4; size: few; J: TRBJ2-7
DNA: TGTGCCAGCAGCTTAACCGGGACATCAGCCTACAATGAGCAGTTCTTC; CDR3: CASSLTGTSAYNEQFF; D: NA; V: TRBV11-1; size: many; J: TRBJ2-1
DNA: TGTGCCAGCAGCTTAGACTCACCCCTCCACTTT; CDR3: CASSLDSPLHF; D: NA; V: TRBV7-2; size: medium-sized; J: TRBJ1-6
DNA: TGTGCCAGCAGCTTGAACGGCCCGAGCTCCTACGAGCAGTACTTC; CDR3: CASSLNGPSSYEQYF; D: NA; V: TRBV7-8; size: few; J: TRBJ2-7
DNA: TGCAGCGTTGCAGGGACCTGGACTGGAAACACCATATATTTT; CDR3: CSVAGTWTGNTIYF; D: NA; V: TRBV29-1; size: few; J: TRBJ1-3
DNA: TGCAGCGTTGAATTGCGACAGGAAGCTTTCTTT; CDR3: CSVELRQEAFF; D: NA; V: TRBV29-1; size: few; J: TRBJ1-1
DNA: TGCGCCAGCAGCCCCTTGTGGATAGGCAGCTCCTACGAGCAGTACTTC; CDR3: CASSPLWIGSSYEQYF; D: NA; V: TRBV4-1; size: few; J: TRBJ2-7
DNA: TGTGCCTTACGACAGGGAATATCCCAAGAGACCCAGTACTTC; CDR3: CALRQGISQETQYF; D: TRBD1; V: TRBV7-9; size: NA; J: TRBJ2-5
DNA: TGCAGCGTCCCCGGGTGGGGCTCCCTCCAAGAGACCCAGTACTTC; CDR3: CSVPGWGSLQETQYF; D: NA; V: TRBV29-1; size: NA; J: TRBJ2-5
DNA: TGTGCCAGCAGTTTCGGCTGGGACAGGGGGAGGCATCAGCCCCAGCATTTT; CDR3: CASSFGWDRGRHQPQHF; D: TRBD1; V: TRBV12-3/TRBV12-4; size: many; J: TRBJ1-5
DNA: TGTGCCAGCAGCCAAGATCGGGGAGGGGGCAATCAGCCCCAGCATTTT; CDR3: CASSQDRGGGNQPQHF; D: NA; V: TRBV3-1; size: few; J: TRBJ1-5
DNA: TGTGCCAGTAGTACACAGGGGGGCTCCTACGAGCAGTACTTC; CDR3: CASSTQGGSYEQYF; D: TRBD1; V: TRBV19; size: few; J: TRBJ2-7
DNA: TGTGCCAGCAGTTTTATGGCGGGGGGCACCGGGGAGCTGTTTTTT; CDR3: CASSFMAGGTGELFF; D: TRBD2; V: TRBV12-3/TRBV12-4; size: many; J: TRBJ2-2
DNA: TGTGCCAGCGAATCACTCCGGGACAGTGAGGAACTGTTTTTT; CDR3: CASESLRDSEELFF; D: TRBD1; V: TRBV25-1; size: NA; J: TRBJ1-4
DNA: TGCAGCGTTACAGGACTAGCGGGGGGGAGCGATACGCAGTATTTT; CDR3: CSVTGLAGGSDTQYF; D: TRBD2; V: TRBV29-1; size: many; J: TRBJ2-3
DNA: TGTGCCAGCAGGAGGGGGGTCGGGGCGGAGACCCAGTACTTC; CDR3: CASRRGVGAETQYF; D: NA; V: TRBV6-5; size: many; J: TRBJ2-5
DNA: TGCAGCGTTGAACGGACAGTCTTATTGAACACTGAAGCTTTCTTT; CDR3: CSVERTVLLNTEAFF; D: NA; V: TRBV29-1; size: NA; J: TRBJ1-1
DNA: TGCGCCAGCAGCCAAGAGGTGGGCTTCCTGACCGGAGGTGAAAAACTGTTTTTT; CDR3: CASSQEVGFLTGGEKLFF; D: NA; V: TRBV4-3; size: NA; J: TRBJ1-4